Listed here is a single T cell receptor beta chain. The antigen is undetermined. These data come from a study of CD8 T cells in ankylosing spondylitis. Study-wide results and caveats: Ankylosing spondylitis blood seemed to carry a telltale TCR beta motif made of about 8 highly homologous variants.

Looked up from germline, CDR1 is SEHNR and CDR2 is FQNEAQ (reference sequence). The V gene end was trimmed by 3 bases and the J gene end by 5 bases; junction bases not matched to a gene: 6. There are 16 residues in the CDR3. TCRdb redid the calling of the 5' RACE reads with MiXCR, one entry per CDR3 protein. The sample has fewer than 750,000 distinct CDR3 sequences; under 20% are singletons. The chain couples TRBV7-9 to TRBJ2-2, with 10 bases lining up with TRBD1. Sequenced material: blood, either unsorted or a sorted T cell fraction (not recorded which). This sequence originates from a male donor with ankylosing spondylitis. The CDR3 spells CASSFLRTGGTGELFF. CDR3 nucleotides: TGTGCCAGCAGCTTCCTTCGGACAGGGGGAACCGGGGAGCTGTTTTTT. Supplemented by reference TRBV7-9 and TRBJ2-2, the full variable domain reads DTGVSQNPRHKITKRGQNVTFRCDPISEHNRLYWYRQTLGQGPEFLTYFQNEAQLEKSRLLSDRFSAERPKGSFSTLEIQRTEQGDSAMYLCASSFLRTGGTGELFFGEGSRLTVL.